A selection of T cell receptor beta chains follows, all from one sample in a study of T cell responses to AZD1222 COVID-19 vaccine. Repertoires were generated with immunoSEQ multiplex PCR, while TCRdb's copy carries only in-frame clones and drops some. The sample includes some 89,000 clones, 70% to 90% of them seen just once. The sequencing here drew on peripheral blood, taken on day 0 of MenACWY control vaccination. The origin of the receptors is an adult in good health. Each CDR3 is given with its conserved first and last residue. The D gene is left open where the match is weak. Expanded clones get a size class; other rows say once, few or many, or leave the size out.

>TRBJ1-4|TRBV10-3|TRBD1|NA
CAISDQGQGLEKLFF
TGTGCCATCAGTGACCAGGGACAGGGCTTGGAAAAACTGTTTTTT
>TRBJ2-1|TRBV6-5|NA|NA
CASNQALYNEQFF
TGTGCCAGCAATCAGGCCCTATACAATGAGCAGTTCTTC
>TRBJ1-1|TRBV9|NA|NA
CASSMAAGNTEAFF
TGTGCCAGCAGTATGGCGGCGGGGAACACTGAAGCTTTCTTT
>TRBJ1-6|TRBV18|NA|NA
CASSPTSGVDSPLHF
TGTGCCAGCTCACCTACGAGCGGGGTTGATTCACCCCTCCACTTT
>TRBJ2-7|TRBV28|NA|NA
CASSPFRVVSFYEQYF
TGTGCCAGCAGTCCATTTAGGGTTGTGAGTTTCTACGAGCAGTACTTC
>TRBJ1-5|TRBV11-2|NA|NA
CASSLVGALEPQHF
TGTGCCAGCAGCTTAGTGGGCGCCTTGGAGCCCCAGCATTTT
>TRBJ1-5|TRBV7-2|TRBD1|NA
CASSPGQGLQPQHF
TGTGCCAGCAGCCCGGGACAGGGGCTTCAGCCCCAGCATTTT
>TRBJ1-2|TRBV29-1|TRBD1|NA
CSVTGQGAYGYTF
TGCAGCGTTACCGGACAGGGGGCGTATGGCTACACCTTC
>TRBJ1-3|TRBV6-4|NA|NA
CASSATGAPGNTIYF
TGTGCCAGCAGTGCCACGGGGGCTCCTGGAAACACCATATATTTT
>TRBJ2-2|TRBV4-1|NA|few
CASSQGFGNTGELFF
TGCGCCAGCAGCCAAGGGTTCGGGAACACCGGGGAGCTGTTTTTT
>TRBJ1-2|TRBV28|NA|NA
CASLRRRLGGYTF
TGTGCCAGCCTCAGAAGGCGGCTCGGCGGCTACACCTTC
>TRBJ2-5|TRBV6-5|NA|NA
CASSYSLLGETQYF
TGTGCCAGCAGTTACTCGCTATTGGGGGAGACCCAGTACTTC
>TRBJ2-2|TRBV7-2|TRBD1|NA
CASSSSGQGVTGELFF
TGTGCCAGCAGCTCCAGCGGACAGGGGGTGACCGGGGAGCTGTTTTTT
>TRBJ1-2|TRBV9|NA|NA
CASSVEEGAYGYTF
TGTGCCAGCAGCGTAGAAGAGGGTGCCTATGGCTACACCTTC
>TRBJ2-7|TRBV28|NA|NA
CASSPARTYYEQYF
TGTGCCAGCAGCCCGGCCCGGACCTACTACGAGCAGTACTTC
>TRBJ2-5|TRBV10-3|NA|few
CAISERGDQETQYF
TGTGCCATCAGTGAGAGAGGGGACCAAGAGACCCAGTACTTC
>TRBJ1-4|TRBV30|NA|NA
CAWSMDPNEKLFF
TGTGCCTGGAGTATGGACCCAAATGAAAAACTGTTTTTT
>TRBJ1-4|TRBV2|NA|NA
CASSERGLSEKLFF
TGTGCCAGCAGTGAACGGGGGTTGAGTGAAAAACTGTTTTTT
>TRBJ2-3|TRBV6-5|TRBD1|NA
CASRLWDREKDTQYF
TGTGCCAGCCGCCTTTGGGACAGGGAGAAGGATACGCAGTATTTT
>TRBJ1-1|TRBV25-1|TRBD1|NA
CASAMTGRTEAFF
TGTGCCAGCGCCATGACAGGGCGGACTGAAGCTTTCTTT
>TRBJ2-7|TRBV20-1|NA|NA
CSASGVPGTPYEQYF
TGCAGTGCTAGTGGGGTCCCAGGGACCCCCTACGAGCAGTACTTC
>TRBJ1-5|TRBV7-2|NA|NA
CASSPQGSQPQHF
TGTGCCAGCAGCCCACAGGGTTCACAGCCCCAGCATTTT
>TRBJ1-2|TRBV7-9|NA|NA
CASSRDNYGYTF
TGTGCCAGCAGCCGCGATAACTATGGCTACACCTTC
>TRBJ1-1|TRBV27|TRBD1|NA
CASSLEQGATEAFF
TGTGCCAGCAGTTTAGAACAGGGGGCCACTGAAGCTTTCTTT
>TRBJ1-2|TRBV6-2/TRBV6-3|NA|NA
CASSYPGTGGYTF
TGTGCCAGCAGTTACCCGGGGACTGGCGGCTACACCTTC
>TRBJ1-2|TRBV5-1|NA|NA
CASSLPGLLGGYTF
TGCGCCAGCAGCTTACCGGGACTCCTTGGGGGCTACACCTTC
>TRBJ1-6|TRBV6-6|TRBD1|once
CASSTGDNSPLHF
TGTGCCAGCAGTACAGGGGATAATTCACCCCTCCACTTT
>TRBJ1-1|TRBV5-4|TRBD1|NA
CASSLDRGDTEAFF
TGTGCCAGCAGCCTGGACAGGGGAGACACTGAAGCTTTCTTT
>TRBJ1-5|TRBV6-5|NA|NA
CASSLTGTRNQPQHF
TGTGCCAGCAGCTTAACCGGGACAAGAAATCAGCCCCAGCATTTT
>TRBJ1-1|TRBV19|TRBD1|few
CASSQDRVITEAFF
TGTGCCAGTAGTCAAGACAGGGTGATCACTGAAGCTTTCTTT
>TRBJ1-5|TRBV24-1|TRBD1|NA
CATSGQGGQPQHF
TGTGCCACCAGTGGACAGGGTGGCCAGCCCCAGCATTTT
>TRBJ1-1|TRBV7-8|NA|NA
CASSTHWVAGTQNTEAFF
TGTGCCAGCAGCACACATTGGGTAGCCGGGACACAAAACACTGAAGCTTTCTTT
>TRBJ2-1|TRBV29-1|TRBD1|NA
CSGRVQGVIDEQFF
TGCAGCGGGCGGGTGCAGGGGGTCATTGATGAGCAGTTCTTC
>TRBJ1-2|TRBV7-9|NA|NA
CASSLLGSDRVSF
TGTGCCAGCAGCTTACTGGGTTCAGACAGAGTATCCTTC
>TRBJ1-1|TRBV28|NA|NA
CASSTPGGNTEAFF
TGTGCCAGCAGTACTCCGGGGGGAAACACTGAAGCTTTCTTT
>TRBJ2-3|TRBV5-6|NA|NA
CASSLPGRADTQYF
TGTGCCAGCAGCTTGCCGGGACGAGCGGATACGCAGTATTTT
>TRBJ2-1|TRBV4-1|TRBD2|NA
CASSQRQPGLGNEQFF
TGCGCCAGCAGCCAGAGACAACCGGGACTAGGTAATGAGCAGTTCTTC
>TRBJ2-2|TRBV6-2/TRBV6-3|TRBD2|NA
CASSFHQAGVNTGELFF
TGTGCCAGCAGTTTCCATCAAGCGGGGGTGAACACCGGGGAGCTGTTTTTT
>TRBJ2-7|TRBV5-6|TRBD1|few
CASSWRGQGYEQYF
TGTGCCAGCAGCTGGAGGGGACAGGGGTACGAGCAGTACTTC
>TRBJ1-1|TRBV6-2/TRBV6-3|TRBD1|NA
CASSPGTGNTEAFF
TGTGCCAGCAGTCCCGGGACAGGGAACACTGAAGCTTTCTTT
>TRBJ2-7|TRBV10-3|TRBD2|NA
CAISESPSGVYHPAYEQYF
TGTGCCATCAGTGAAAGTCCTAGCGGGGTCTACCATCCTGCCTACGAGCAGTACTTC
>TRBJ1-6|TRBV10-2|NA|NA
CASRAGVNSPLHF
TGCGCCAGCAGGGCAGGGGTGAATTCACCCCTCCACTTT